This is a list of T cell receptor beta chains from one sample in a study of blood T cell repertoires in COVID-19. Sequencing was performed with immunoSEQ multiplex PCR; in TCRdb, only in-frame clones are kept and a portion is missing. The sample holds about 96,000 clones; approximately 88% are singletons and the top ten take about 18%. Sequencing used peripheral blood. The origin of the receptors is an older woman with acute or convalescent COVID-19. Each CDR3 is given with its conserved first and last residue. A D gene is named only where the DNA matches it firmly. Only some rows state a clone size, as once, few, many or a class for expanded clones.

D,size,J,V,length,DNA,CDR3
NA,many,TRBJ2-5,TRBV20-1,15,TGCAGTGCTAGTGGAAAGCGGGCTTGGCAAGAGACCCAGTACTTC,CSASGKRAWQETQYF
NA,NA,TRBJ1-1,TRBV19,16,TGTGCCAGTAGTCCGCTCATGGGACAAGCGAAAACTGAAGCTTTCTTT,CASSPLMGQAKTEAFF
NA,NA,TRBJ1-3,TRBV30,14,TGTGCCTGGACCCTTCTTGGTAGTGGAAACACCATATATTTT,CAWTLLGSGNTIYF
NA,NA,TRBJ1-2,TRBV6-5,14,TGTGCCAGCATTAGGGACACCTCGGCCTATGGCTACACCTTC,CASIRDTSAYGYTF
TRBD1,NA,TRBJ2-7,TRBV5-4,13,TGTGCCAGCAGCCGACAGGGGGCGCGAGAGCAGTACTTC,CASSRQGAREQYF
TRBD2,NA,TRBJ2-2,TRBV4-3,18,TGCGCCAGCAGCCAAGGGGCTAGCGGGGGGGCGAACACCGGGGAGCTGTTTTTT,CASSQGASGGANTGELFF
TRBD1,few,TRBJ1-1,TRBV29-1,13,TGCAGCGCCCAACAGGGGGGGGACACTGAAGCTTTCTTT,CSAQQGGDTEAFF
TRBD1,NA,TRBJ1-2,TRBV29-1,12,TGCAGCGTTTCTAGGGACAGGGTTGGCTACACCTTC,CSVSRDRVGYTF
TRBD2,NA,TRBJ2-3,TRBV11-2,15,TGTGCCAGCAGCCCTAGCGGGGGGGCAAGAGATACGCAGTATTTT,CASSPSGGARDTQYF
NA,NA,TRBJ1-6,TRBV9,15,TGTGCCAGCAGGAAAGAGTGGGGAGACAATTCACCCCTCCACTTT,CASRKEWGDNSPLHF
TRBD2,NA,TRBJ2-1,TRBV28,16,TGTGCCAGCAGTCCGTTAGCGGGGGGTGGGTTGGATGAGCAGTTCTTC,CASSPLAGGGLDEQFF
TRBD1,NA,TRBJ1-2,TRBV30,14,TGTGCCTGGAGTGCGGTGACAGGGGCCTATGGCTACACCTTC,CAWSAVTGAYGYTF
TRBD1,NA,TRBJ2-3,TRBV5-1,19,TGCGCCAGCAGCTTGGTGGGACAGGGGGCCGGCGCATCGGCAGATACGCAGTATTTT,CASSLVGQGAGASADTQYF
TRBD2,NA,TRBJ2-2,TRBV7-3,15,TGTGCCAGCAGCTTTACCAGCGGGGGGACCGGGGAGCTGTTTTTT,CASSFTSGGTGELFF
NA,NA,TRBJ2-2,TRBV15,17,TGTGCCACCAGCAGAGAATACGGAGGGGCCTCCACCGGGGAGCTGTTTTTT,CATSREYGGASTGELFF
NA,NA,TRBJ1-3,TRBV18,16,TGTGCCAGCTCACCAAGCACGGGACTGGCTGGAAACACCATATATTTT,CASSPSTGLAGNTIYF
NA,NA,TRBJ1-6,TRBV28,16,TGTGCCAGCAGTGATCACTGGGGCAGTTGGAATTCACCCCTCCACTTT,CASSDHWGSWNSPLHF
NA,NA,TRBJ1-5,TRBV27,16,TGTGCCAGCAGTCCCAGACAGGCTTATAGCAATCAGCCCCAGCATTTT,CASSPRQAYSNQPQHF
NA,NA,TRBJ2-2,TRBV2,11,TGTGCCAGCAGAGGGGTCGGGGAGCTGTTTTTT,CASRGVGELFF
TRBD1,NA,TRBJ1-1,TRBV6-5,15,TGTGCCAGCACCAAAGGGTGGACAGGTCTATCTGAAGCTTTCTTT,CASTKGWTGLSEAFF
NA,NA,TRBJ1-2,TRBV2,13,TGTGCCAGCATTTCACAGGGTGGCTATGGCTACACCTTC,CASISQGGYGYTF
NA,NA,TRBJ1-2,TRBV6-5,12,TGTGCCAGCAGCCCCGCTAACTATGGCTACACCTTC,CASSPANYGYTF
TRBD2,NA,TRBJ2-2,TRBV5-1,17,TGCGCCAGCAGACGGGGACTAGCGGGGGTGAACACCGGGGAGCTGTTTTTT,CASRRGLAGVNTGELFF
TRBD1,NA,TRBJ1-1,TRBV19,15,TGTGCCAGTAGTACAGGACAGGTGCAGAACACTGAAGCTTTCTTT,CASSTGQVQNTEAFF
NA,NA,TRBJ1-5,TRBV6-5,15,TGTGCCAGCAGGACCCTAACAGGCACCTTCGTGGCCCAGCATTTT,CASRTLTGTFVAQHF
NA,NA,TRBJ1-5,TRBV28,14,TGTGCCAGCAGTATGGGTGGGGGCATGCAGCCCCAGCATTTT,CASSMGGGMQPQHF
TRBD1,NA,TRBJ1-2,TRBV11-2,19,TGTGCCAGCAGCTTAGATGAGGGGGACAGGAAGCACCCAGGAGAAGGCTACACCTTC,CASSLDEGDRKHPGEGYTF
NA,NA,TRBJ1-2,TRBV5-4,12,TGTGCCAGCAGCGTGGCCCTCTATGGCTACACCTTC,CASSVALYGYTF
NA,NA,TRBJ2-2,TRBV25-1,16,TGTGCCAGCAGTGAAACGGGGGTTACGGCCACCGGGGAGCTGTTTTTT,CASSETGVTATGELFF
NA,NA,TRBJ1-6,TRBV18,19,TGTGCCAGCTCACCGTTGCCTCTGCTAGGCCCTCAGACCAATTCACCCCTCCACTTT,CASSPLPLLGPQTNSPLHF
NA,few,TRBJ1-1,TRBV30,15,TGTGCCTGGAGTGTAGAGCAGGGATTGAACACTGAAGCTTTCTTT,CAWSVEQGLNTEAFF
TRBD2,NA,TRBJ2-5,TRBV12-3/TRBV12-4,13,TGTGCCAGCAGTCAAAGCGGGGGGGGGACCCAGTACTTC,CASSQSGGGTQYF
NA,NA,TRBJ2-2,TRBV3-1/TRBV3-2,15,TGTGCCAGCAGCCCCCCCGTAGCTCCGACCGGGGAGCTGTTTTTT,CASSPPVAPTGELFF
NA,NA,TRBJ2-7,TRBV9,15,TGTGCCAGCAGCGCAGACGGACACTCGAACTACGAGCAGTACTTC,CASSADGHSNYEQYF
NA,NA,TRBJ1-5,TRBV27,14,TGTGCCAGCAGTTTAGGGAGAGGGAATCAGCCCCAGCATTTT,CASSLGRGNQPQHF
NA,few,TRBJ1-5,TRBV2,15,TGTGCCAGCAGTACCCTCCGGCGGGTCAATCAGCCCCAGCATTTT,CASSTLRRVNQPQHF
NA,NA,TRBJ1-2,TRBV7-8,13,TGTGCCAGCAGCCGGCAGGGGTTTCTTGGCTACACCTTC,CASSRQGFLGYTF